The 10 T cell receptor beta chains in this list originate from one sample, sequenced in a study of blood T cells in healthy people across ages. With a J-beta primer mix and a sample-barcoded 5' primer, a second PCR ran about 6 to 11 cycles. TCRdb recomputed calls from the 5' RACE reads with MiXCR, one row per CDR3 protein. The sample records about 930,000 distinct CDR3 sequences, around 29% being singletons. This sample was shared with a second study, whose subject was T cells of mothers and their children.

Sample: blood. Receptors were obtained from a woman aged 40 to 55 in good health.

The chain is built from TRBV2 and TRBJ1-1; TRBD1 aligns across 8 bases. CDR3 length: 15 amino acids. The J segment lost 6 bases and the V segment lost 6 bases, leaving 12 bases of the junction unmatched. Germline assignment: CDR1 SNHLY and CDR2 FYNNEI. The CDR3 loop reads CASRHGQGSSAEAFF. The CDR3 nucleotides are TGTGCCAGCAGACATGGACAGGGTAGTTCGGCTGAAGCTTTCTTT. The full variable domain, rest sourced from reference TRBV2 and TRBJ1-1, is EPEVTQTPSHQVTQMGQEVILRCVPISNHLYFYWYRQILGQKVEFLVSFYNNEISEKSEIFDDQFSVERPDGSNFTLKIRSTKLEDSAMYFCASRHGQGSSAEAFFGQGTRLTVV.

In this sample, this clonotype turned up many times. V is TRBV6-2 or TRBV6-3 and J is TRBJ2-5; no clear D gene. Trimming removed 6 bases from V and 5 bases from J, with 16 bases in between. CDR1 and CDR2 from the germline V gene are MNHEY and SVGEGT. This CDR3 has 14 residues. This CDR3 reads CASSQRSLRETQYF. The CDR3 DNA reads TGTGCCAGCAGCCAACGCTCGCTCAGGGAGACCCAGTACTTC.

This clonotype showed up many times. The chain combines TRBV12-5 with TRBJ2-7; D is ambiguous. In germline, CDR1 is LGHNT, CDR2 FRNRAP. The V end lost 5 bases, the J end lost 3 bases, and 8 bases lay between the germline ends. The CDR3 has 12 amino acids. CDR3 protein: CASGLDGYEQYF. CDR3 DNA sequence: TGTGCTAGTGGTCTGGACGGCTACGAGCAGTACTTC.

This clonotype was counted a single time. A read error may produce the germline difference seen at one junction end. This CDR3 is CASSLWGKESYGQYF. DNA of the CDR3: TGTGCCAGCAGTTTATGGGGTAAGGAATCTTACGGGCAGTACTTC. This sequence joins TRBV28 and TRBJ2-7; D call uncertain. There are 15 residues in the CDR3. Germline CDR1 reads MDHEN; CDR2 reads SYDVKM.

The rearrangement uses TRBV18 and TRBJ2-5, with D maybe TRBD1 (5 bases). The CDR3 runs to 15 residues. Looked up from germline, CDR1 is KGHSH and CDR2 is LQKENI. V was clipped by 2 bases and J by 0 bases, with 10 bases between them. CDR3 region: CASSPIGAYQETQYF. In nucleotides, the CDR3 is TGTGCCAGCTCACCAATAGGGGCGTACCAAGAGACCCAGTACTTC.

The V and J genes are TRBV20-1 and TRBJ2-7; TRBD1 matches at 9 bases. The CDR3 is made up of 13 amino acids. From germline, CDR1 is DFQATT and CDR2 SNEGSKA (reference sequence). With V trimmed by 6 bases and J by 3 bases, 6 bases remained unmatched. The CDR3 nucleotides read TGCAGTGCCAATACAGGGGGCGGCTACGAGCAGTACTTC. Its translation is CSANTGGGYEQYF.

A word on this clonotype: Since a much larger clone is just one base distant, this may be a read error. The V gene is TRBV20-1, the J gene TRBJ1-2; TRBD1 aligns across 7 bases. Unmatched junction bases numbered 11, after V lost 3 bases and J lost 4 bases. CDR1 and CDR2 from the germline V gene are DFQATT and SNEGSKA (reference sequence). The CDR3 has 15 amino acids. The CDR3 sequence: CSASPGSGDSYGYTF. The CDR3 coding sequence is TGCAGTGCTAGTCCCGGGAGTGGGGACAGCTATGGCTACACCTTC.

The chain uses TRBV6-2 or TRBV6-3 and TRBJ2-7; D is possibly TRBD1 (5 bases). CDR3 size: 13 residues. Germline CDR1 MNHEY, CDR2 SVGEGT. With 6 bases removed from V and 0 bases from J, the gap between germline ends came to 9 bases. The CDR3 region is CASRPTASYEQYF. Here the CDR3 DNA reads TGTGCCAGCAGACCGACAGCCTCCTACGAGCAGTACTTC.

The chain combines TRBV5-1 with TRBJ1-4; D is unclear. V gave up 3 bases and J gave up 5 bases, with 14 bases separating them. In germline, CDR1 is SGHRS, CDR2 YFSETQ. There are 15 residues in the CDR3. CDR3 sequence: CASSSTTGPNEKLFF. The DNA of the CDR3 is TGCGCCAGCAGCTCGACCACTGGCCCCAATGAAAAACTGTTTTTT.

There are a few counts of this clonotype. The CDR3 region has the DNA TGCAGTGCTAGAGATCCCGGGGGGGCCGGAGATACGCAGTATTTT. Its translation: CSARDPGGAGDTQYF. The chain joins TRBV20-1 to TRBJ2-3, with 8 positions matching TRBD2. Unmatched junction bases numbered 7, after V lost 0 bases and J lost 5 bases. The germline V gene encodes CDR1 DFQATT and CDR2 SNEGSKA (reference sequence). This CDR3 comprises 15 residues.